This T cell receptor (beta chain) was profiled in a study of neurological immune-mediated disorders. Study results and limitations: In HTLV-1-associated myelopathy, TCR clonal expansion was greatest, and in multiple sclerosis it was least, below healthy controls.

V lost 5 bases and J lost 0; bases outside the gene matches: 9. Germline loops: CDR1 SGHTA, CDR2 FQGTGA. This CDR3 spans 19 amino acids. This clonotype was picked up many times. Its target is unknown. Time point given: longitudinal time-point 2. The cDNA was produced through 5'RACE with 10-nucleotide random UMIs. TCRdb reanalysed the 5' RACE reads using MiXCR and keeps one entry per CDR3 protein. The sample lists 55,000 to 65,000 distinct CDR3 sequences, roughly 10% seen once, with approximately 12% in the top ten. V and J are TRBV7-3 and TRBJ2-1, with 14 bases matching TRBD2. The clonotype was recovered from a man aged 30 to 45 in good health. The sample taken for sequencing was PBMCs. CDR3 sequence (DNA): TGTGCCAGCAGCCCCCTGGGACTAGCGGGAGTTAGCTCCTACAATGAGCAGTTCTTC. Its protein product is CASSPLGLAGVSSYNEQFF.